This T cell receptor (beta chain) was recorded in a study of blood T cell repertoires in COVID-19. Turning to the study itself: Whether acute or convalescent, the COVID-19 samples came from the United States, Italy and Spain. T cells, B-cell-depleted T cells, or PBMCs provided the cDNA or gDNA that served as material.

Authors' processing steps: Reference gene primer amplification gave estimated nucleated cell counts. TCRdb's copy holds only in-frame clones and misses some; the assay was immunoSEQ multiplex PCR. V and J calls and clone size come straight from that table; D and trimming were deduced from the DNA. The profile shows some 150,000 clones, more than 80% of them singletons. The clonotype comes from a human donor in a cohort sampled during active COVID-19. Sequenced sample: peripheral blood.

CDR3 coding DNA: TGTGCCAGCAGCTCCCTTTCGGTCTCTCTCTACGAGCAGTACTTC. Its translation is CASSSLSVSLYEQYF. This chain uses TRBV7-2 with TRBJ2-7, with D uncertain. This CDR3 region has 15 residues. The germline V and J ends were trimmed by 4 bases and 3 bases, with 16 bases remaining between them. The germline V gene has CDR1 SGHTA and CDR2 FQGNSA.